This T cell receptor beta chain was documented in a study of response to subunit inactivated influenza vaccine. This clonotype was detected only a few times. TCRdb re-called the RT-PCR reads through MiXCR, storing one row per CDR3 protein. The sample holds about 540,000 distinct CDR3 sequences, under 30% seen once. The length of the CDR3 is 15 residues. Trimming removed 6 bases from V and 0 bases from J; junction bases left unmatched: 5. CDR1 and CDR2 (germline): MNHNS, SASEGT. The same data also went into a second study, on T cells expressing NK-cell markers. That study reports: Synthesis of TCR beta cDNA relied on 5'RACE template switching carrying UMIs.

This TCR came from a man aged 45-60 years who received an inactivated influenza vaccine. V usage is TRBV6-1 and J usage is TRBJ1-5, with 7 bases aligning to TRBD1. The sample was CD4+ T cells sorted from PBMCs, taken roughly 13 days after vaccination. The CDR3 DNA reads as TGTGCCAGCAGAGATCAGGGGGGTAGCAATCAGCCCCAGCATTTT. Its protein product is CASRDQGGSNQPQHF.